Sequencing of this T cell receptor beta chain was carried out in a study of CXCR3-negative and CXCR3-positive naive CD8 T cells. All TRB cDNA libraries came from 5' RACE performed with UMI labels. TCRdb re-called the 5' RACE reads; every CDR3 protein appears as one record, without DNA. This table holds around 140,000 distinct CDR3 sequences. Sequencing used naive CXCR3- CD8+ T cells from blood. Subset here: CD45RO-CCR7+CD27+CD95- naive CD8+ T cells lacking CXCR3 (TNR3-). This TCR derives from a human donor in good health. Some clones in this sample may be carry-over from other donors' samples.

This chain's CDR3 is CSAVGMSSYEQYF. This chain links TRBV29-1 with TRBJ2-7. CDR1 is SQVTM and CDR2 is ANQGSEA in the germline V gene. The CDR3 extends over 13 amino acids.